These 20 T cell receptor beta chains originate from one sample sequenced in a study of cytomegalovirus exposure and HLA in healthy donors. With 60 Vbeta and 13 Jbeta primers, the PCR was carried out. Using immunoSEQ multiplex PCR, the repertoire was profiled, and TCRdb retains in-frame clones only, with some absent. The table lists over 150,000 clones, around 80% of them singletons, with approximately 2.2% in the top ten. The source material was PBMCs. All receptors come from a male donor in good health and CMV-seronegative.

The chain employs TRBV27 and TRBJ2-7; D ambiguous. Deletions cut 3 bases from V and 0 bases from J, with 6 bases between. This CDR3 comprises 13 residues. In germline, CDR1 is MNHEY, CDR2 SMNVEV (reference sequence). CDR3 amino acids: CASSLLSSYEQYF. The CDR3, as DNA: TGTGCCAGCAGTTTGCTTAGCTCCTACGAGCAGTACTTC.

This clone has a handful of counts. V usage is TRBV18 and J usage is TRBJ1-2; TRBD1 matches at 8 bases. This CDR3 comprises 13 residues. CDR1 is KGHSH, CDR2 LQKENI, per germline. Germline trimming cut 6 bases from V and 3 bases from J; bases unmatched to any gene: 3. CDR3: CASSSGQDYGYTF. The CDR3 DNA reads TGTGCCAGCTCGTCGGGACAGGACTATGGCTACACCTTC.

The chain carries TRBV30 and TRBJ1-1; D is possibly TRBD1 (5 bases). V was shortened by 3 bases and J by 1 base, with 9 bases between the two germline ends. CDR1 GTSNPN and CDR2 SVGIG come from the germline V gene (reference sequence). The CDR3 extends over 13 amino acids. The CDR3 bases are TGTGCCTGGAGGCAGGGCAGGAACACTGAAGCTTTCTTT. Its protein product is CAWRQGRNTEAFF.

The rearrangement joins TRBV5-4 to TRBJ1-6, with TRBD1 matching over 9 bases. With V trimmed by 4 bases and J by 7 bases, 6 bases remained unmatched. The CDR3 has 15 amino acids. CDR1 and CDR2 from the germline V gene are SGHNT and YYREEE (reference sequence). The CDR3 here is CASSIDRGSNSPLHF. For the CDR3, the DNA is TGTGCCAGCAGCATCGACAGGGGGTCCAATTCACCCCTCCACTTT.

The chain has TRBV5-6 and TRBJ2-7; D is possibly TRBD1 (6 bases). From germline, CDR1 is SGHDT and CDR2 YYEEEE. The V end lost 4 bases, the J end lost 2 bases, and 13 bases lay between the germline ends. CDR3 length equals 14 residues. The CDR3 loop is CASSPDGTTYEQYF. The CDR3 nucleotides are TGTGCCAGCAGCCCCGATGGGACAACCTACGAGCAGTACTTC.

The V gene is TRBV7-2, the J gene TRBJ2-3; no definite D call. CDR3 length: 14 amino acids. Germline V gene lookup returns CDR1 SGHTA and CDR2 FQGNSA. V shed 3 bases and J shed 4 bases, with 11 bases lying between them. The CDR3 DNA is TGTGCCAGCAGCTTGGGCAGAGAACCAGATACGCAGTATTTT. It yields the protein CASSLGREPDTQYF.

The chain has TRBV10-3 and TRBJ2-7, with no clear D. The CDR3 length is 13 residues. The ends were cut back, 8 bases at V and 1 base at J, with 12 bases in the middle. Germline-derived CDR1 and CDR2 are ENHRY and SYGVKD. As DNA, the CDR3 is TGTGCCATCGGCCGCACAGATTCCTACGAGCAGTACTTC. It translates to CAIGRTDSYEQYF.

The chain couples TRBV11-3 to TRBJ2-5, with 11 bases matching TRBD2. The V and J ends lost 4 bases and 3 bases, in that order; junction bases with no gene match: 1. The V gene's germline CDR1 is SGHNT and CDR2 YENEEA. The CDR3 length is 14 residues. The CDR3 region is CASSSGLAEETQYF. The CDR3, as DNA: TGTGCCAGCAGCTCGGGACTAGCGGAAGAGACCCAGTACTTC.

This CDR3 reads CASSQDRREWYNEQFF. The CDR3 DNA reads TGTGCCAGCAGCCAAGACAGGCGGGAGTGGTACAATGAGCAGTTCTTC. The chain uses TRBV14 and TRBJ2-1; 7 bases fit TRBD2. CDR3 length: 16 residues. CDR1 SGHDN and CDR2 FVKESK come from the germline V gene. V shed 0 bases and J 4 bases; nucleotides not matched to a gene: 6. The complete variable domain, with remaining parts taken from reference TRBV14 and TRBJ2-1, reads EAGVTQFPSHSVIEKGQTVTLRCDPISGHDNLYWYRRVMGKEIKFLLHFVKESKQDESGMPNNRFLAERTGGTYSTLKVQPAELEDSGVYFCASSQDRREWYNEQFFGPGTRLTVL.

The CDR3 reads CASSLALTGRGNYGYTF. CDR3 in DNA: TGTGCCAGCAGCTTAGCGCTGACAGGGAGAGGTAACTATGGCTACACCTTC. The chain joins TRBV7-9 to TRBJ1-2; 7 positions agree with TRBD1. V lost 0 bases to trimming and J lost 1 base; unmatched junction nucleotides: 8. CDR1 and CDR2 from the germline V gene are SEHNR and FQNEAQ (reference sequence). The CDR3 spans 17 residues.

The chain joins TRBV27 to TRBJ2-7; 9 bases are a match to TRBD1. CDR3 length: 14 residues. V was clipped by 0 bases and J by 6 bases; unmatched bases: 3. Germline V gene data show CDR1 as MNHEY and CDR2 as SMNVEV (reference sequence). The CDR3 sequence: CASSLSRTGVEQYF. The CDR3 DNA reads TGTGCCAGCAGTTTATCCAGGACAGGGGTCGAGCAGTACTTC.

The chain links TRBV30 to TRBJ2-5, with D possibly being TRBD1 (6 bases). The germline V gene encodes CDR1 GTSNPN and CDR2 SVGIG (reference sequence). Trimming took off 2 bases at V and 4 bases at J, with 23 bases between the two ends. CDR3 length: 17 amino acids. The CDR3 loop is CAWSFGPGTSPRETQYF. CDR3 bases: TGTGCCTGGAGTTTCGGGCCCGGGACATCCCCGAGAGAGACCCAGTACTTC.

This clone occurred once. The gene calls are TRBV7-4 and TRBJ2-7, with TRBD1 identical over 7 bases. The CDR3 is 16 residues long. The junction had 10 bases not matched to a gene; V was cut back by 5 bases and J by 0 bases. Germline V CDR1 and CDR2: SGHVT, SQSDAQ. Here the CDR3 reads CASSPSHRDSSYEQYF. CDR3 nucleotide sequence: TGTGCCAGCAGCCCTAGTCACCGGGACAGCTCCTACGAGCAGTACTTC.

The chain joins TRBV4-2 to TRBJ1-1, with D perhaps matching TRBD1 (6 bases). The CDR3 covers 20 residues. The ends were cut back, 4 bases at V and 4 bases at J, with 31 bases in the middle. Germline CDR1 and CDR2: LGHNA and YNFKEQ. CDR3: CASSLVLKDRYGILGTEAFF. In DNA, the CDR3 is TGTGCCAGCAGCCTCGTTCTCAAAGACAGGTATGGGATTCTCGGCACTGAAGCTTTCTTT.

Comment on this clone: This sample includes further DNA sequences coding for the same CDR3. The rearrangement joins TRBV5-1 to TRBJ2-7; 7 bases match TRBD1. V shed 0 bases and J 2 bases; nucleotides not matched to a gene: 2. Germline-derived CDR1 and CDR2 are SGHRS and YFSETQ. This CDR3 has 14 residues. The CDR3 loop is CASSLGQGPYEQYF. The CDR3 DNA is TGCGCCAGCAGCTTGGGACAGGGCCCCTACGAGCAGTACTTC.

The CDR3 sequence is CAWSALVTRQVDEKLFF. CDR3 nucleotide sequence: TGTGCCTGGAGTGCGCTGGTGACCCGACAGGTAGATGAAAAACTGTTTTTT. J is TRBJ1-4 and V is TRBV30; D is possibly TRBD1 (6 bases). Trimming took off 1 base at V and 6 bases at J, with 21 bases between the two ends. This CDR3 has 17 residues. CDR1 and CDR2 (germline): GTSNPN, SVGIG (reference sequence).

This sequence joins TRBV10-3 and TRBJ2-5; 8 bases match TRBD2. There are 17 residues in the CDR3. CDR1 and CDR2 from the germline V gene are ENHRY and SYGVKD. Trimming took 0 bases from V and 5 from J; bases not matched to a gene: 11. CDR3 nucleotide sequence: TGTGCCATCAGTGAGTCACTGTACCGGGAGGGTCGGGAGACCCAGTACTTC. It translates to CAISESLYREGRETQYF.

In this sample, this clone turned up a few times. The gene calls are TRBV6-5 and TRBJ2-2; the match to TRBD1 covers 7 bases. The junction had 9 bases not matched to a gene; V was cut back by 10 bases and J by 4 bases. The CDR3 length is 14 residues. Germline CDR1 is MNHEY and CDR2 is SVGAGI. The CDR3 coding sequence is TGTGCCACCATAGACAGGGACGGCACCGGGGAGCTGTTTTTT. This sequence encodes CATIDRDGTGELFF.

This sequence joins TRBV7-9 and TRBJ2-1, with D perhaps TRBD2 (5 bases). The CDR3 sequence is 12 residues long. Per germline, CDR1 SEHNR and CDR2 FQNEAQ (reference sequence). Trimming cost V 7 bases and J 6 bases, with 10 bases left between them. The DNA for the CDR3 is TGTGCCAGCAAATTGGGAGCCAATGAGCAGTTCTTC. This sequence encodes CASKLGANEQFF.

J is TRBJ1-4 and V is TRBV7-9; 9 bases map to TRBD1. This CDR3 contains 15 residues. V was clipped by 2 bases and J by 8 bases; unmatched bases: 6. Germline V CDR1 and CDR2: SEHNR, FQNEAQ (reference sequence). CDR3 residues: CASSLRGQGREKLFF. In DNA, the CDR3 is TGTGCCAGCAGCTTACGCGGACAGGGGAGGGAAAAACTGTTTTTT.